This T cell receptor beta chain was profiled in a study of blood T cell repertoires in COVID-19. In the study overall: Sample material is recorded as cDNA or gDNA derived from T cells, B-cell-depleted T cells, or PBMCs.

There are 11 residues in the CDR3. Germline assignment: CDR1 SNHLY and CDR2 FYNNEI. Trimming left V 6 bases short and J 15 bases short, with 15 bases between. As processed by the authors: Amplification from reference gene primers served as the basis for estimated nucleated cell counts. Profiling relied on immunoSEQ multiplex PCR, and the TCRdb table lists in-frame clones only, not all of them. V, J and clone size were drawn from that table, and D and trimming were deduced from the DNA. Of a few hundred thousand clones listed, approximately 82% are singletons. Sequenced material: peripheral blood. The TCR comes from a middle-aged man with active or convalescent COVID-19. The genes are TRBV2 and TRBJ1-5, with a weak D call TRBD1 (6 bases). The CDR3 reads CASSVQGGPHF. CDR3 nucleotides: TGTGCCAGCAGCGTACAGGGCGGTCCGCATTTT.